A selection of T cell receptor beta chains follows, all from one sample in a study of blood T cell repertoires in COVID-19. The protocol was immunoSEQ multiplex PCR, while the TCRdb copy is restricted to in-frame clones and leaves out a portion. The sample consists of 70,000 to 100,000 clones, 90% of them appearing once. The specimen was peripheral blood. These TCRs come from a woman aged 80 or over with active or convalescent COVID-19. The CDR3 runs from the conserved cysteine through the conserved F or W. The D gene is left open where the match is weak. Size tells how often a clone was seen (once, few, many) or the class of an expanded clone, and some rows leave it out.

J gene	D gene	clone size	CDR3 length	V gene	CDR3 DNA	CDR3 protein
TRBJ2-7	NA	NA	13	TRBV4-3	TGCGCCAGCAGCCCAGGGGGGTTCAACGAGCAGTACTTC	CASSPGGFNEQYF
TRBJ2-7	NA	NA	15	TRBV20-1	TGCAGTGCTAGTAGGGGAGGGGGTTTCTCCTACGAGCAGTACTTC	CSASRGGGFSYEQYF
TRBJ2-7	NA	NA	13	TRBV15	TGTGCCACCAGCAGAGGACAGAACTACGAGCAGTACTTC	CATSRGQNYEQYF
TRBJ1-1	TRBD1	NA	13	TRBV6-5	TGTGCCAGCATAAGACAGGGGGCCATGCAAGCTTTCTTT	CASIRQGAMQAFF
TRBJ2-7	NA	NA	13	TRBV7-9	TGTGCCAGCAGTTACCCGGGAACCTACGAGCAGTACTTC	CASSYPGTYEQYF
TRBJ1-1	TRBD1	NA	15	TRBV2	TGTGCCAGCAGTGGGGGACAGGGGCTGAACACTGAAGCTTTCTTT	CASSGGQGLNTEAFF
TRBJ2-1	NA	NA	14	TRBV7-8	TGTGCCAGCAGCTTAGTGGCAGCCTACAATGAGCAGTTCTTC	CASSLVAAYNEQFF
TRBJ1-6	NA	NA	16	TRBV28	TGTGCCAGCAGTGATACAACGGGACTGGGGAATTCACCCCTCCACTTT	CASSDTTGLGNSPLHF
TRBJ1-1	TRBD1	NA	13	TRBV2	TGTGCCAGCACCGGACAGGGTTATACTGAAGCTTTCTTT	CASTGQGYTEAFF
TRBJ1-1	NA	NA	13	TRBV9	TGTGCCAGCAGCGCCAGGGATTCCACTGAAGCTTTCTTT	CASSARDSTEAFF
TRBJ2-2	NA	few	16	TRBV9	TGTGCCAGCAGCGTAGCTCCCCTGACAGGATCCGGGGAGCTGTTTTTT	CASSVAPLTGSGELFF
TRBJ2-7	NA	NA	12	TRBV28	TGTGCCAGCAATTTCTTGAGTTACGAGCAGTACTTC	CASNFLSYEQYF
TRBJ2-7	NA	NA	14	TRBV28	TGTGCCAGCACCCCGGGGACACAACCCTACGAGCAGTACTTC	CASTPGTQPYEQYF
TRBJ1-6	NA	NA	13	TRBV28	TGTGCCAGCAGGGACAACTATAATTCACCCCTCCACTTT	CASRDNYNSPLHF
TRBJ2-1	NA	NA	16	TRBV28	TGTGCCAGCAGCCCTCTTCGGAGTAGCGGTAGGAATGAGCAGTTCTTC	CASSPLRSSGRNEQFF
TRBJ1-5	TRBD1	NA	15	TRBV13	TGTGCCAGCAGCTTAGGGACAGGGGACAATCAGCCCCAGCATTTT	CASSLGTGDNQPQHF
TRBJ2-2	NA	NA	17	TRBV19	TGTGCCAGTAGTAGTCCCTTCGGAGCTACGAACACCGGGGAGCTGTTTTTT	CASSSPFGATNTGELFF
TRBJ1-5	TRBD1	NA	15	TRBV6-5	TGTGCCAGCAGTTGGACAGGGGCTAACAATCAGCCCCAGCATTTT	CASSWTGANNQPQHF
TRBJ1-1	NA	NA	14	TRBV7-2	TGTGCCAGCAGCTCGTCCCATAGGAACACTGAAGCTTTCTTT	CASSSSHRNTEAFF
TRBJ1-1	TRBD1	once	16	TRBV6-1	TGTGCCAGCAGTGTTACAGGGGGCGGTTGGAACACTGAAGCTTTCTTT	CASSVTGGGWNTEAFF
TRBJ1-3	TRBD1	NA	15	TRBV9	TGTGCCAGCAGCGTAGCCCAGGGGGCTGGAAACACCATATATTTT	CASSVAQGAGNTIYF
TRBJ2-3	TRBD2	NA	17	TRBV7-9	TGTGCCAGCAGCCCCTCGAGGCGGGGGTATAGCACAGATACGCAGTATTTT	CASSPSRRGYSTDTQYF
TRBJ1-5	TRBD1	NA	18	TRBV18	TGTGCCAGCTCACCACTAGGGGACAGGGGGTTTGTCAATCAGCCCCAGCATTTT	CASSPLGDRGFVNQPQHF
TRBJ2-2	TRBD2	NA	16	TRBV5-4	TGTGCCAGCAGCCAATTAGCGGGAGCGAACACCGGGGAGCTGTTTTTT	CASSQLAGANTGELFF
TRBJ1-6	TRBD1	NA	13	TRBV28	TGTGCCAGCAGTTTAGACAGGGGTTCACCCCTCCACTTT	CASSLDRGSPLHF
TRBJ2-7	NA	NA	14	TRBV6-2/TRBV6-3	TGTGCCAGCAGTTACAGGGGGATATCCTACGAGCAGTACTTC	CASSYRGISYEQYF
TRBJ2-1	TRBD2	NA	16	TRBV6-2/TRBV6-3	TGTGCCAGCAGTTACGGGCTAGCGGGAGTGAAGAATGAGCAGTTCTTC	CASSYGLAGVKNEQFF